A few counts support the clone carrying this TCR beta chain. Its antigen is unidentified. The entry originates in a study of regulatory T cells in long-lasting Graves disease. This sample's time point: newly diagnosed GD, antithyroid drugs for less than 3 months. Extracted RNA from PBMCs served as the source of the TCR library. With iRepertoire HTBI primers and Arm-PCR of CDR3 regions, TCR beta libraries were built. TCRdb independently ran MiXCR on the multiplex PCR reads; one entry per CDR3 protein. The data hold about 620,000 distinct CDR3 sequences, with less than 20% observed a single time. Germline assignment: CDR1 SGHNT and CDR2 YYREEE (reference sequence). Trimming removed 0 bases at V and 3 bases at J, with 10 bases between. The CDR3 contains 15 residues. Study findings and constraints: Persistent disease samples used TRBV28, TRBJ1-2 and TRBJ2-5 preferentially.

These data were also reused for a study on T cells in Graves' hyperthyroidism and ophthalmopathy. That report adds: Absence of ophthalmopathy progression within 18 months defined stable Graves' hyperthyroidism.

The sequencing used peripheral blood mononuclear cells (PBMCs), collected at new diagnosis, from a patient treated with antithyroid drugs. The clonotype comes from a woman aged 25 to 39 with Graves disease. This sequence joins TRBV5-4 and TRBJ2-1, with a possible D match to TRBD2 (6 bases). CDR3 region: CASSLGTTLYNEQFF. CDR3 sequence (DNA): TGTGCCAGCAGCTTGGGGACTACCCTCTACAATGAGCAGTTCTTC.